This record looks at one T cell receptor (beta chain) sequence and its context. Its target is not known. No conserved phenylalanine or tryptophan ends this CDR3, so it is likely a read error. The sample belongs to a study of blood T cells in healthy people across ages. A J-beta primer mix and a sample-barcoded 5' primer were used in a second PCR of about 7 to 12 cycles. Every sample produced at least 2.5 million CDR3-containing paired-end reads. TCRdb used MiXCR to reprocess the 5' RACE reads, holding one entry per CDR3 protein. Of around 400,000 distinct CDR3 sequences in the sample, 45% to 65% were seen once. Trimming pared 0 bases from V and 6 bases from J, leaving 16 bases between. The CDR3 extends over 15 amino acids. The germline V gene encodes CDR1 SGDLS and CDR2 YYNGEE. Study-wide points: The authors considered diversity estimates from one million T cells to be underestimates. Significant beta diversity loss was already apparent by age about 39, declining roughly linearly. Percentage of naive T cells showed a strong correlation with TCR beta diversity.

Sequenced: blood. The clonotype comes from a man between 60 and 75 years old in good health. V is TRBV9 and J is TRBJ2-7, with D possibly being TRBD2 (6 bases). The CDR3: CASSVVEGPKGEQYL. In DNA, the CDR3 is TGTGCCAGCAGCGTAGTGGAGGGTCCGAAAGGCGAGCAGTACTTA.